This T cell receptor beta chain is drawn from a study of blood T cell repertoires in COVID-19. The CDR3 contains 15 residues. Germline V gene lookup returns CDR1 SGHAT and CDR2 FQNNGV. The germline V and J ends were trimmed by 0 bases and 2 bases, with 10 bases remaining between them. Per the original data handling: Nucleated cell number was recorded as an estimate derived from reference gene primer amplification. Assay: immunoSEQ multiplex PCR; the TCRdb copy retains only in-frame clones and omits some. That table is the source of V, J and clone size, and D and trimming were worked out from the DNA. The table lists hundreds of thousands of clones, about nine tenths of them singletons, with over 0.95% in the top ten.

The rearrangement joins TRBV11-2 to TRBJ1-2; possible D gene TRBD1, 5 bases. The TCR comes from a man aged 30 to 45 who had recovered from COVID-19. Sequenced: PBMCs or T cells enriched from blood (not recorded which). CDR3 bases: TGTGCCAGCAGCTTAGAGGCGGGGGAGAACTATGGCTACACCTTC. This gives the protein CASSLEAGENYGYTF.